The 26 T cell receptor beta chains listed next were all sequenced from one sample in a study of beta chain features in type 1 diabetes. Investigators reverse transcribed all isolated RNA, so they sequenced expressed TCRB transcripts. The method was immunoSEQ multiplex PCR; TCRdb's version includes in-frame clones alone and lacks a portion of them. The sample lists 300,000 to 400,000 clones, 8% to 13% seen once, with about 0.015% in the top ten. Specimen: naive CD4+ T cells from blood. These receptors were taken from a woman under 40 in good health.

The chain links TRBV15 to TRBJ2-4, with 9 bases aligning to TRBD1. After removal of 1 base from V and 9 bases from J, the junction contained 7 bases not matched to a gene. The germline V gene has CDR1 LNHNV and CDR2 YYDKDF (reference sequence). CDR3 length: 15 residues. Here the CDR3 DNA reads TGTGCCACCAGCAGAGGTTGGACAGGGGTGGGCATTCAGTACTTC. It encodes CATSRGWTGVGIQYF. The full variable domain, rest sourced from reference TRBV15 and TRBJ2-4, is DAMVIQNPRYQVTQFGKPVTLSCSQTLNHNVMYWYQQKSSQAPKLLFHYYDKDFNNEADTPDNFQSRRPNTSFCFLDIRSPGLGDTAMYLCATSRGWTGVGIQYFGAGTRLSVL.

This clone was found a few times. The genes are TRBV28 and TRBJ2-1, with TRBD2 matching over 7 bases. V gave up 1 base and J gave up 0 bases; unmatched junction bases: 9. CDR3 length: 18 amino acids. The germline CDR1 and CDR2 sequences are MDHEN and SYDVKM. The CDR3 protein is CASSLLGGRPRSYNEQFF. DNA for the CDR3: TGTGCCAGCAGTTTATTGGGCGGGAGACCCCGCTCCTACAATGAGCAGTTCTTC.

The chain links TRBV29-1 to TRBJ1-1; 7 bases are shared with TRBD1. Germline V lookup: CDR1 SQVTM, CDR2 ANQGSEA. This CDR3 is 14 amino acids long. The junction had 9 bases not matched to a gene; V was cut back by 4 bases and J by 4 bases. The CDR3 sequence: CSVVTGYRGTEAFF. Here the CDR3 DNA reads TGCAGCGTTGTGACAGGGTATCGGGGCACTGAAGCTTTCTTT.

V is TRBV18 and J is TRBJ2-1; 8 nucleotides agree with TRBD2. V shed 3 bases and J 5 bases; nucleotides not matched to a gene: 12. This CDR3 has 17 amino acids. Germline V CDR1 and CDR2: KGHSH, LQKENI. The CDR3 DNA follows: TGTGCCAGCTCACCGTCGGGGCGAGCGGGAGAGGACAATGAGCAGTTCTTC. Residues: CASSPSGRAGEDNEQFF.

This clone turned up a few times. The V and J genes are TRBV18 and TRBJ2-1; the D gene is possibly TRBD2 (6 bases). Germline loops: CDR1 KGHSH, CDR2 LQKENI. The V and J ends lost 5 bases and 2 bases respectively, with 13 bases between them. The CDR3 runs to 15 residues. The CDR3 protein is CASSAGTGAYNEQFF. DNA of the CDR3: TGTGCCAGCTCAGCCGGGACGGGGGCCTACAATGAGCAGTTCTTC.

The V gene is TRBV5-6, the J gene TRBJ2-4, with 7 bases matching TRBD1. The length of the CDR3 is 19 residues. Trimming removed 4 bases from V and 1 base from J; junction bases left unmatched: 17. In germline, CDR1 is SGHDT, CDR2 YYEEEE. DNA of the CDR3: TGTGCCAGCAGCGGAAATTTCGGGACAGCACTACTGGCCAAAAACATTCAGTACTTC. Its translation is CASSGNFGTALLAKNIQYF. Complete variable domain (other parts from reference TRBV5-6 and TRBJ2-4): DAGVTQSPTHLIKTRGQQVTLRCSPKSGHDTVSWYQQALGQGPQFIFQYYEEEERQRGNFPDRFSGHQFPNYSSELNVNALLLGDSALYLCASSGNFGTALLAKNIQYFGAGTRLSVL.

The chain uses TRBV27 and TRBJ1-1; the D gene is possibly TRBD1 (5 bases). Trimming took 1 base from V and 4 from J, leaving 13 bases between them. CDR1 is MNHEY and CDR2 is SMNVEV in the germline V gene (reference sequence). The CDR3 runs 15 residues. The CDR3 DNA is TGTGCCAGCAGTTTATATACCGGGGGGAGCACTGAAGCTTTCTTT. Translated, it gives CASSLYTGGSTEAFF.

The chain has TRBV2 and TRBJ1-1; D is unresolved. Trimming shortened V by 6 bases and J by 3 bases, and 14 bases separated the two germline ends. This CDR3 comprises 14 residues. From germline, CDR1 is SNHLY and CDR2 FYNNEI. The CDR3 DNA reads as TGTGCCAGCAGAGACGACGCGGGCTACACTGAAGCTTTCTTT. It specifies CASRDDAGYTEAFF.

The sample holds a few counts of this clone. This rearrangement joins TRBV27 to TRBJ2-1; the match to TRBD2 covers 14 bases. The CDR3 is 16 amino acids. Unmatched junction bases numbered 8, after V lost 6 bases and J lost 7 bases. Germline lookup yields CDR1 MNHEY and CDR2 SMNVEV (reference sequence). The CDR3 loop reads CASSKSGTSGSNEQFF. The CDR3, as DNA: TGTGCCAGCAGCAAAAGCGGGACTAGCGGGAGTAATGAGCAGTTCTTC.

This clone has just a few counts. The V gene is TRBV2, the J gene TRBJ1-2; tentatively, D is TRBD1 (6 bases). CDR3 length: 13 residues. V dropped 7 bases and J dropped 4 bases, with 13 bases sitting between them. Germline loops: CDR1 SNHLY, CDR2 FYNNEI. The chain's CDR3 is CASTPTGPYGYTF. In nucleotides, the CDR3 is TGTGCCAGCACTCCGACAGGACCCTATGGCTACACCTTC. Together with reference TRBV2 and TRBJ1-2, the CDR3 gives the full variable domain: EPEVTQTPSHQVTQMGQEVILRCVPISNHLYFYWYRQILGQKVEFLVSFYNNEISEKSEIFDDQFSVERPDGSNFTLKIRSTKLEDSAMYFCASTPTGPYGYTFGSGTRLTVV.

This clone was counted only a few times. The genes are TRBV6-5 and TRBJ2-1; TRBD1 might be the D (6 bases). The V end was cut by 2 bases, the J end by 4 bases, with 12 bases between. Germline V gene data show CDR1 as MNHEY and CDR2 as SVGAGI. The CDR3 extends over 15 amino acids. This CDR3 reads CASSYQDRPYNEQFF. Here the CDR3 DNA reads TGTGCCAGCAGTTACCAGGACAGACCGTACAATGAGCAGTTCTTC.

A few counts support this clone. This rearrangement joins TRBV10-3 to TRBJ2-3, with D possibly being TRBD2 (6 bases). Trimming shortened V by 6 bases and J by 0 bases, and 13 bases separated the two germline ends. Germline CDR1 and CDR2: ENHRY and SYGVKD. There are 15 residues in the CDR3. The CDR3 DNA sequence: TGTGCCATCAGCGCAGGTGGGGGGAGCACAGATACGCAGTATTTT. Its protein is CAISAGGGSTDTQYF.

This clone was found once. The chain has TRBV11-1 and TRBJ2-7; a possible D gene is TRBD1 (7 bases). V shed 6 bases and J shed 1 base, with 13 bases lying between them. CDR3 length equals 14 residues. Germline V CDR1 and CDR2: SGHAT, FQDESV (reference sequence). The CDR3 loop is CASSRAGQSYEQYF. CDR3 DNA: TGTGCCAGCAGTCGCGCGGGACAGTCCTACGAGCAGTACTTC.

The genes are TRBV18 and TRBJ2-2; 7 bases are a match to TRBD1. The V and J ends lost 0 bases and 1 base, in that order; junction bases with no gene match: 2. There are 16 residues in the CDR3. Looked up from germline, CDR1 is KGHSH and CDR2 is LQKENI. Here the CDR3 reads CASSPPGQLNTGELFF. The CDR3 bases are TGTGCCAGCTCACCACCGGGACAGCTGAACACCGGGGAGCTGTTTTTT.

The chain carries TRBV7-2 and TRBJ2-5; 10 nucleotides agree with TRBD2. Losses at the gene ends were 2 bases for V and 5 bases for J; bases not matched to a gene: 14. The length of the CDR3 is 18 residues. Germline loops: CDR1 SGHTA, CDR2 FQGNSA. The CDR3 region has the DNA TGTGCCAGCAGCTTAACGCGGGGGCTAGCGGGAGTTGTTGAGACCCAGTACTTC. Translation: CASSLTRGLAGVVETQYF.

This clone turned up a few times. This sequence joins TRBV9 and TRBJ1-2; 10 nucleotides line up with TRBD1. Trimming removed 3 bases from V and 2 bases from J; junction bases left unmatched: 1. The CDR3 loop spans 14 amino acids. CDR1 is SGDLS and CDR2 is YYNGEE in the germline V gene. This CDR3 is CASSGQGANYGYTF. The CDR3 nucleotides are TGTGCCAGCAGCGGACAGGGGGCGAACTATGGCTACACCTTC.

This clone was detected a few times. The chain combines TRBV19 with TRBJ2-3; 7 bases align to TRBD2. The CDR3 has 15 amino acids. V dropped 5 bases and J dropped 2; count of bases not matched to a gene: 7. Germline CDR1 reads LNHDA; CDR2 reads SQIVND (reference sequence). DNA of the CDR3: TGTGCCAGTAGTCCAGGAGCGGGGCCCACAGATACGCAGTATTTT. Translation gives CASSPGAGPTDTQYF.

This clone was detected only a few times. The J gene is TRBJ1-5, the V gene TRBV7-9, with 7 bases lining up with TRBD1. Germline CDR1 reads SEHNR; CDR2 reads FQNEAQ (reference sequence). The J segment lost 2 bases and the V segment lost 6 bases, leaving 7 bases of the junction unmatched. The CDR3 has 15 residues. The CDR3, as DNA: TGTGCCAGCAGTCCACAGGGGTCGGGCAATCAGCCCCAGCATTTT. Translation gives CASSPQGSGNQPQHF. The full variable domain, rest sourced from reference TRBV7-9 and TRBJ1-5, is DTGVSQNPRHKITKRGQNVTFRCDPISEHNRLYWYRQTLGQGPEFLTYFQNEAQLEKSRLLSDRFSAERPKGSFSTLEIQRTEQGDSAMYLCASSPQGSGNQPQHFGDGTRLSIL.

This clone appeared a few times. The V call is TRBV5-1, the J call TRBJ1-5; D not certain. Germline V gives CDR1 SGHRS, CDR2 YFSETQ. CDR3 length equals 15 residues. Trimming stripped 0 bases from V and 0 bases from J, with 7 bases between. CDR3 nucleotide sequence: TGCGCCAGCAGCTTGGCGGGGTTTAGCAATCAGCCCCAGCATTTT. It codes for CASSLAGFSNQPQHF. The whole variable domain, filled in from reference TRBV5-1 and TRBJ1-5, reads KAGVTQTPRYLIKTRGQQVTLSCSPISGHRSVSWYQQTPGQGLQFLFEYFSETQRNKGNFPGRFSGRQFSNSRSEMNVSTLELGDSALYLCASSLAGFSNQPQHFGDGTRLSIL.

The rearrangement uses TRBV6-6 and TRBJ1-5; 7 bases are shared with TRBD1. CDR3 length equals 14 residues. Trimming cost V 2 bases and J 6 bases; bases outside gene matches: 4. CDR1 is MNHNY, CDR2 SVGAGI, per germline (reference sequence). The CDR3 DNA reads as TGTGCCAGCAGTTACGAAGGGACAGCTCAGCCCCAGCATTTT. Protein product: CASSYEGTAQPQHF.

This clone was recorded a few times. V gene TRBV5-6 combines with J gene TRBJ1-1; possibly TRBD1 for D (5 bases). Germline assignment: CDR1 SGHDT and CDR2 YYEEEE. This CDR3 contains 12 residues. V lost 2 bases, J lost 7 bases, and 9 bases lay in between. CDR3 sequence reads: CASSFWGGEAFF. DNA of the CDR3: TGTGCCAGCAGCTTTTGGGGCGGTGAAGCTTTCTTT.

The rearrangement uses TRBV7-2 and TRBJ2-7; 9 bases are a match to TRBD2. J gave up 5 bases and V 5 bases, and 10 bases lay outside the gene matches. The CDR3 spans 15 residues. Germline V gene data show CDR1 as SGHTA and CDR2 as FQGNSA. The CDR3 spells CASSPSPLAGHEQYF. As DNA, the CDR3 is TGTGCCAGCAGCCCATCCCCCCTAGCGGGACACGAGCAGTACTTC.

This clone has just a few counts. This chain joins TRBV25-1 and TRBJ2-5; 9 bases agree with TRBD2. The CDR3 sequence is 14 residues long. Per the germline V gene, CDR1 is MGHDK and CDR2 is SYGVNS. V lost 5 bases and J lost 4; bases outside the gene matches: 5. CDR3 DNA sequence: TGTGCCAGCAGTCGGCGGGAGGGCCGAGAGACCCAGTACTTC. Protein sequence: CASSRREGRETQYF.

This clone was seen a few times. The genes are TRBV6-5 and TRBJ1-5; 10 bases are a match to TRBD1. CDR1 and CDR2 from the germline V gene are MNHEY and SVGAGI. Unmatched junction bases numbered 5, after V lost 6 bases and J lost 6 bases. CDR3 length: 14 residues. The CDR3 bases are TGTGCCAGCAGACCTGACAGGGGGCTTCAGCCCCAGCATTTT. This codes for CASRPDRGLQPQHF.

This clone has a handful of counts. The CDR3, as DNA: TGTGCCAGCAGCGTAGGACAGGCCTATGGCTACACCTTC. It is translated as CASSVGQAYGYTF. The J gene is TRBJ1-2, the V gene TRBV9; D is possibly TRBD1 (6 bases). The V end lost 0 bases, the J end lost 4 bases, and 7 bases lay between the germline ends. The CDR3 has 13 amino acids. Looked up from germline, CDR1 is SGDLS and CDR2 is YYNGEE.

This clone was seen once. The chain has TRBV6-1 and TRBJ2-7; 9 nucleotides match TRBD1. After removal of 3 bases from V and 1 base from J, the junction contained 7 bases not matched to a gene. Germline CDR1 is MNHNS and CDR2 is SASEGT. The CDR3 runs 16 residues. This chain's CDR3 is CASSEVGTGSSYEQYF. The CDR3 DNA sequence: TGTGCCAGCAGTGAGGTCGGGACAGGGTCATCCTACGAGCAGTACTTC.